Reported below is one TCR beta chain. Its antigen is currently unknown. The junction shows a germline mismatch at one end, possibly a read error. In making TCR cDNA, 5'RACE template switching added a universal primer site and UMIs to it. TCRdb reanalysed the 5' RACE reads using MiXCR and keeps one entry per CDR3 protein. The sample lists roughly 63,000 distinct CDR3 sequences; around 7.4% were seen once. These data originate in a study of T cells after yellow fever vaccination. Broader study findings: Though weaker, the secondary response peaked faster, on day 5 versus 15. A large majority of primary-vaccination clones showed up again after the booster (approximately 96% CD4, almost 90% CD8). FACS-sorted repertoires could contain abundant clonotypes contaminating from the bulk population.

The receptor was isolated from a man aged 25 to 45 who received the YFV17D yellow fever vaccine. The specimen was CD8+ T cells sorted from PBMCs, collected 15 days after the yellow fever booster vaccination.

DNA for the CDR3: TGTTCCAGCAGCTTACTAGCGGGAACTTACAATGAGCAGTTCTTC. Protein product: CSSSLLAGTYNEQFF. The chain couples TRBV11-2 to TRBJ2-1; 10 positions match TRBD2. The CDR3 is made up of 15 amino acids. The germline gives CDR1 SGHAT, CDR2 FQNNGV.